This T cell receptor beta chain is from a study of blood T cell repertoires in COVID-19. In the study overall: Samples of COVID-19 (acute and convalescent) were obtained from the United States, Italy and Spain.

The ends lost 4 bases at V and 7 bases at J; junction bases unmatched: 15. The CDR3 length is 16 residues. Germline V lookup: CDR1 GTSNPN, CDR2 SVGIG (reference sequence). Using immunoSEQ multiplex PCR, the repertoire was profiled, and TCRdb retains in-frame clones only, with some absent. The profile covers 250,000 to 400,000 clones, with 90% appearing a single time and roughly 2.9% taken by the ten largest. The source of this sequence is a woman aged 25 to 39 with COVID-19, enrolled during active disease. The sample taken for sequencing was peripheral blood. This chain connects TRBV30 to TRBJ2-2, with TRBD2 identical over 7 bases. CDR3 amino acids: CAWTLDARLADGELFF. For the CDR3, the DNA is TGTGCCTGGACCCTAGATGCGCGACTAGCAGACGGGGAGCTGTTTTTT.